These T cell receptor beta chains were read from a single sample in a study of radiation and T cells in renal cell carcinoma. The table came from immunoSEQ multiplex PCR; TCRdb's copy has only in-frame clones and leaves some out. Found here are about 74,000 clones, around 89% of them singletons; the top ten hold 4.5% to 7%. Sequencing used blood, obtained from a patient whose treatment included radiotherapy and nephrectomy. The receptors here all came from a woman between 65 and 79 years old with renal cell carcinoma. Each CDR3 is given with its conserved first and last residue. Fields, in order: D gene, V gene, clone size, J gene, CDR3 length, CDR3 protein, CDR3 DNA. A D gene is named only where the DNA matches it firmly. Clone size appears in some rows only: once, few, many, or a class for an expanded clone.

TRBD1	TRBV27	.	TRBJ1-6	14	CASRGTGYNSPLHF	TGTGCCAGCAGAGGGACAGGATATAATTCACCCCTCCACTTT
TRBD1	TRBV19	few	TRBJ2-3	14	CASSPTGSLDTQYF	TGTGCCAGTAGTCCGACAGGGAGTTTAGATACGCAGTATTTT
.	TRBV6-5	.	TRBJ1-1	13	CASSYTGDHEAFF	TGTGCCAGCAGTTACACGGGGGATCATGAAGCTTTCTTT
.	TRBV7-9	once	TRBJ2-2	14	CASSLGGGTGELFF	TGTGCCAGCAGCTTAGGAGGGGGCACCGGGGAGCTGTTTTTT
.	TRBV9	.	TRBJ2-2	15	CASSVVPGPHRELFF	TGTGCCAGCAGCGTAGTCCCGGGCCCCCACAGGGAGCTGTTTTTT
.	TRBV19	.	TRBJ2-2	14	CASKKGTGAGELFF	TGTGCCAGTAAAAAGGGGACTGGGGCCGGGGAGCTGTTTTTT
TRBD2	TRBV6-5	.	TRBJ2-3	15	CASATSGGAVDTQYF	TGTGCCAGCGCAACTAGCGGGGGGGCCGTAGATACGCAGTATTTT
.	TRBV15	.	TRBJ2-2	14	CATSREMRIGELFF	TGTGCCACCAGCAGAGAAATGAGGATCGGGGAGCTGTTTTTT
TRBD1	TRBV4-1	.	TRBJ2-7	15	CASSQVGTGGHEQYF	TGCGCCAGCAGCCAAGTTGGGACAGGGGGCCACGAGCAGTACTTC
.	TRBV28	.	TRBJ2-7	14	CASSLPTFSYEQYF	TGTGCCAGCAGTTTACCCACATTCTCCTACGAGCAGTACTTC
.	TRBV7-8	.	TRBJ2-5	13	CASEQSLQETQYF	TGTGCCTCGGAACAGTCGCTCCAAGAGACCCAGTACTTC
.	TRBV7-2	.	TRBJ2-2	17	CASSLAPPGSNTGELFF	TGTGCCAGCAGCTTAGCGCCCCCAGGGTCGAACACCGGGGAGCTGTTTTTT
.	TRBV15	.	TRBJ1-1	13	CATSREEGTEAFF	TGTGCCACCAGCAGAGAGGAGGGCACTGAAGCTTTCTTT
.	TRBV19	.	TRBJ1-2	15	CASTLVGRDLYGYTF	TGTGCCAGTACCCTGGTCGGCAGGGACCTTTATGGCTACACCTTC
TRBD1	TRBV7-8	.	TRBJ1-2	13	CASNPGQVYGYTF	TGTGCCAGCAACCCGGGACAGGTATATGGCTACACCTTC
.	TRBV11-3	.	TRBJ1-1	13	CASSLGVATEAFF	TGTGCCAGCAGCTTAGGTGTAGCCACTGAAGCTTTCTTT
.	TRBV28	.	TRBJ1-2	13	CASSFGRNYGYTF	TGTGCCAGCAGTTTCGGCAGAAACTATGGCTACACCTTC
TRBD1	TRBV5-4	.	TRBJ2-2	16	CASSVGQYANTGELFF	TGTGCCAGCAGCGTGGGACAGTACGCGAACACCGGGGAGCTGTTTTTT
TRBD1	TRBV11-2	.	TRBJ1-6	16	CASSYLRTGSNSPLHF	TGTGCCAGCAGCTATTTAAGGACAGGGTCAAATTCACCCCTCCACTTT
TRBD1	TRBV7-8	.	TRBJ1-1	15	CASSAGQGADTEAFF	TGTGCCAGCAGCGCGGGACAGGGGGCAGACACTGAAGCTTTCTTT
.	TRBV7-3	.	TRBJ1-1	12	CASSFPGEEAFF	TGTGCCAGCAGCTTCCCAGGGGAGGAAGCTTTCTTT
TRBD2	TRBV11-1	.	TRBJ2-1	16	CASSRTSGGAGNEQFF	TGTGCCAGCAGCCGGACTAGCGGGGGGGCCGGCAATGAGCAGTTCTTC
.	TRBV6-6	.	TRBJ2-5	12	CASSQVGETQYF	TGTGCCAGCAGTCAGGTGGGCGAGACCCAGTACTTC
.	TRBV15	.	TRBJ1-1	11	CATSTRGKAFF	TGTGCCACCAGTACCCGGGGAAAAGCTTTCTTT
TRBD2	TRBV4-3	once	TRBJ2-1	17	CASSQDHGGRTYNEQFF	TGCGCCAGCAGCCAAGATCACGGGGGGAGAACCTACAATGAGCAGTTCTTC
.	TRBV30	.	TRBJ2-6	15	CAWSPGTSGANVLTF	TGTGCCTGGAGTCCCGGGACCTCTGGGGCCAACGTCCTGACTTTC
TRBD1	TRBV10-3	.	TRBJ2-3	15	CAISESAGGRDTQYF	TGTGCCATCAGTGAGTCGGCAGGGGGCAGGGATACGCAGTATTTT
.	TRBV14	.	TRBJ2-2	16	CASSLIGQTNTGELFF	TGTGCCAGCAGCCTAATCGGACAGACGAACACCGGGGAGCTGTTTTTT
.	TRBV30	.	TRBJ2-5	12	CAWHRAGETQYF	TGTGCCTGGCACAGGGCCGGAGAGACCCAGTACTTC
TRBD2	TRBV11-2	.	TRBJ2-1	18	CASNPLAPASGGAGEQFF	TGTGCCAGCAACCCACTGGCCCCCGCTAGCGGGGGGGCCGGTGAGCAGTTCTTC
.	TRBV5-1	.	TRBJ2-2	13	CASSLESAGELFF	TGCGCCAGCAGCTTGGAATCGGCTGGGGAGCTGTTTTTT
TRBD2	TRBV9	.	TRBJ2-3	16	CASSSTSGGAGDTQYF	TGTGCCAGCAGCTCGACTAGCGGGGGGGCAGGAGATACGCAGTATTTT
.	TRBV25-1	.	TRBJ2-2	13	CASTRWGTGELFF	TGTGCCAGCACTCGGTGGGGGACCGGGGAGCTGTTTTTT
.	TRBV5-1	.	TRBJ2-1	17	CASSLRTAPSSYNEQFF	TGCGCCAGCAGCTTGAGGACTGCCCCTAGCTCCTACAATGAGCAGTTCTTC
.	TRBV7-2	.	TRBJ1-1	14	CASSFAGQNTEAFF	TGTGCCAGCAGCTTCGCCGGACAGAACACTGAAGCTTTCTTT
TRBD2	TRBV6-5	once	TRBJ2-1	14	CASSSPSGLREQFF	TGTGCCAGCAGTTCTCCTAGCGGGCTCAGGGAGCAGTTCTTC
.	TRBV5-1	few	TRBJ1-6	13	CASRTGPASPLHF	TGCGCCAGCAGGACCGGTCCCGCCTCACCCCTCCACTTT
TRBD1	TRBV2	.	TRBJ2-7	15	CASSSEEQGVYEQYF	TGTGCCAGCAGTTCGGAAGAACAGGGGGTATACGAGCAGTACTTC
TRBD1	TRBV5-1	.	TRBJ1-4	15	CASRPGTGGSEKLFF	TGCGCCAGCAGACCTGGGACAGGGGGGAGTGAAAAACTGTTTTTT
.	TRBV19	.	TRBJ2-7	17	CASSQKGQAALAYEQYF	TGTGCCAGTAGCCAGAAAGGGCAGGCAGCACTTGCCTACGAGCAGTACTTC
.	TRBV5-6	.	TRBJ2-1	16	CASSSLTGGLYNEQFF	TGTGCCAGCAGCTCGCTGACGGGGGGCCTCTACAATGAGCAGTTCTTC
.	TRBV7-9	.	TRBJ1-1	13	CASSLKGWSEAFF	TGTGCCAGCAGCTTGAAGGGGTGGTCTGAAGCTTTCTTT
.	TRBV30	.	TRBJ1-2	11	CAWSVGNGYTF	TGTGCCTGGAGTGTGGGGAATGGCTACACCTTC
TRBD1	TRBV19	.	TRBJ1-3	13	CASSTGAGNTIYF	TGTGCCAGTAGCACAGGGGCCGGAAACACCATATATTTT
.	TRBV27	.	TRBJ1-2	13	CASSLSENYGYTF	TGTGCCAGCAGTTTATCGGAAAACTATGGCTACACCTTC
.	TRBV2	few	TRBJ1-1	14	CASSERQSRTEAFF	TGTGCCAGCAGTGAAAGGCAGTCGAGGACTGAAGCTTTCTTT
.	TRBV7-2	.	TRBJ1-6	14	CASSHGQNNSPLHF	TGTGCCAGCAGTCACGGACAGAATAATTCACCCCTCCACTTT
.	TRBV5-3	.	TRBJ1-5	15	CARSQVRDRDQPQHF	TGTGCCAGAAGCCAAGTACGGGACCGTGATCAGCCCCAGCATTTT
.	TRBV19	.	TRBJ1-5	17	CASSTTTALYSNQPQHF	TGTGCCAGTAGTACGACGACAGCTTTGTATAGCAATCAGCCCCAGCATTTT
TRBD1	TRBV10-1	once	TRBJ1-6	14	CASPWTGFNSPLHF	TGCGCCAGCCCTTGGACAGGGTTTAATTCACCCCTCCACTTT
TRBD2	TRBV2	.	TRBJ2-3	16	CASSTSGGALLDTQYF	TGTGCCAGCAGCACTAGCGGGGGGGCCCTCTTGGATACGCAGTATTTT
.	TRBV2	few	TRBJ1-5	16	CASALLPWRDHQPQHF	TGTGCCAGCGCTCTTCTACCCTGGAGGGATCATCAGCCCCAGCATTTT